The 17 T cell receptor beta chains reported below all come from one sample, sequenced in a study of Tregs in tolerant kidney transplant recipients. Profiling relied on immunoSEQ multiplex PCR, and the TCRdb table lists in-frame clones only, not all of them. The data show around 70,000 clones, with roughly 92% seen just once and about a tenth held by the top ten. This specimen was CD8+ T cells from blood, taken before the transplant. These receptors came from a human donor who received a combined kidney and bone marrow transplant.

V gene TRBV9 combines with J gene TRBJ1-2; D possibly corresponds to TRBD1 (6 bases). V was cut by 4 bases and J by 2 bases, with 15 bases left in between. Germline CDR1 SGDLS, CDR2 YYNGEE. The CDR3 extends over 15 amino acids. DNA of the CDR3: TGTGCCAGCAGCCCCCAGACAGGATCCAACTATGGCTACACCTTC. Its protein is CASSPQTGSNYGYTF.

The chain uses TRBV4-2 and TRBJ2-7, with TRBD1 identical over 10 bases. The CDR3 is 15 amino acids. The ends lost 1 base at V and 5 bases at J; junction bases unmatched: 5. From germline, CDR1 is LGHNA and CDR2 YNFKEQ. In DNA, the CDR3 is TGTGCCAGCAGCCAAGGGGACAGGGGAGGGGACGAGCAGTACTTC. Its translation is CASSQGDRGGDEQYF.

The V gene is TRBV9, the J gene TRBJ2-3, with TRBD1 matching over 9 bases. The V segment lost 3 bases and the J segment 1 base; nucleotides outside the gene matches: 0. Germline assignment: CDR1 SGDLS and CDR2 YYNGEE. This CDR3 contains 14 residues. The CDR3 DNA reads as TGTGCCAGCAGCGGGACAGGGGGCACAGATACGCAGTATTTT. Protein sequence: CASSGTGGTDTQYF. Variable domain in full (rest from reference TRBV9 and TRBJ2-3): DSGVTQTPKHLITATGQRVTLRCSPRSGDLSVYWYQQSLDQGLQFLIQYYNGEERAKGNILERFSAQQFPDLHSELNLSSLELGDSALYFCASSGTGGTDTQYFGPGTRLTVL.

This chain links TRBV4-1 with TRBJ1-1; D is ambiguous. This CDR3 spans 12 amino acids. V was clipped by 0 bases and J by 7 bases, with 6 bases between them. Germline CDR1 reads MGHRA; CDR2 reads YSYEKL. Here the CDR3 reads CASSQDGVEAFF. The DNA for the CDR3 is TGCGCCAGCAGCCAAGACGGGGTTGAAGCTTTCTTT.

This sequence joins TRBV19 and TRBJ1-1; a weak D match, TRBD1 (5 bases). The CDR3 covers 14 residues. Looked up from germline, CDR1 is LNHDA and CDR2 is SQIVND (reference sequence). Trimming pared 6 bases from V and 3 bases from J, leaving 14 bases between. The CDR3 here is CASSPQVQDTEAFF. CDR3 DNA sequence: TGTGCCAGTAGCCCACAGGTACAAGACACTGAAGCTTTCTTT.

The chain combines TRBV27 with TRBJ2-1, with D tentatively TRBD1 (5 bases). The V and J ends lost 2 bases and 4 bases respectively, with 9 bases between them. Germline values: CDR1 MNHEY, CDR2 SMNVEV (reference sequence). CDR3 length equals 14 residues. The CDR3 DNA reads TGTGCCAGCAGTTTAGTTGGACAATACAATGAGCAGTTCTTC. Its translation: CASSLVGQYNEQFF.

The rearrangement joins TRBV9 to TRBJ2-3, with 12 nucleotides matching TRBD2. CDR1 is SGDLS and CDR2 is YYNGEE in the germline V gene. CDR3 length equals 16 residues. The J segment lost 0 bases and the V segment lost 2 bases, leaving 1 base of the junction unmatched. CDR3 region: CASSVGTSGSTDTQYF. CDR3 nucleotides: TGTGCCAGCAGCGTCGGGACTAGCGGGAGCACAGATACGCAGTATTTT.

The gene calls are TRBV10-3 and TRBJ2-7, with 11 bases aligning to TRBD1. With 4 bases clipped from V and 1 base from J, the junction kept 3 bases outside the gene matches. Per germline, CDR1 ENHRY and CDR2 SYGVKD. The CDR3 sequence is 15 residues long. DNA of the CDR3: TGTGCCATCAGTGGGACAGGGGGCTTTTCCTACGAGCAGTACTTC. Protein sequence: CAISGTGGFSYEQYF.

This chain uses TRBV4-3 with TRBJ1-2, with unresolved D. Germline V gives CDR1 LGHNA, CDR2 YSLEER. This CDR3 region has 13 residues. Trimming took 1 base from V and 4 from J, leaving 7 bases between them. The CDR3 sequence: CASSQGAVYGYTF. The CDR3 DNA reads TGCGCCAGCAGCCAAGGGGCAGTCTATGGCTACACCTTC.

The chain joins TRBV9 to TRBJ2-1; TRBD2 matches at 8 bases. The V segment lost 1 base and the J segment 4 bases; nucleotides outside the gene matches: 10. Germline V gene lookup returns CDR1 SGDLS and CDR2 YYNGEE. The CDR3 runs 17 residues. In nucleotides, the CDR3 is TGTGCCAGCAGCGTACCCCGTTCGGGGGGGGATTACAATGAGCAGTTCTTC. This codes for CASSVPRSGGDYNEQFF.

This clone was seen just once. At one end the junction does not follow the germline gene, possibly because of a read error. V is TRBV5-1 and J is TRBJ2-7; 12 nucleotides line up with TRBD2. The CDR3 is made up of 14 amino acids. In germline, CDR1 is SGHRS, CDR2 YFSETQ. The CDR3 sequence: CASSWTSGTHEQYF. DNA of the CDR3: TGCGCCAGTAGCTGGACTAGCGGGACCCACGAGCAGTACTTC.

The genes are TRBV7-9 and TRBJ2-5; 7 bases line up with TRBD2. The CDR3 is made up of 15 amino acids. V shed 3 bases and J 4 bases; nucleotides not matched to a gene: 8. Germline CDR1 reads SEHNR; CDR2 reads FQNEAQ (reference sequence). The CDR3 sequence is CASSLTSRVGETQYF. CDR3 DNA: TGTGCCAGCAGCTTGACTAGCAGGGTGGGAGAGACCCAGTACTTC. Filled out from reference TRBV7-9 and TRBJ2-5, the complete variable domain reads DTGVSQNPRHKITKRGQNVTFRCDPISEHNRLYWYRQTLGQGPEFLTYFQNEAQLEKSRLLSDRFSAERPKGSFSTLEIQRTEQGDSAMYLCASSLTSRVGETQYFGPGTRLLVL.

The V call is TRBV28, the J call TRBJ2-1; D call uncertain. CDR3 size: 14 residues. Per germline, CDR1 MDHEN and CDR2 SYDVKM. With 2 bases removed from V and 3 bases from J, the gap between germline ends came to 8 bases. The CDR3 region is CASSLRVIYNEQFF. The DNA of the CDR3 is TGTGCCAGCAGTTTACGTGTAATCTACAATGAGCAGTTCTTC.

The gene calls are TRBV11-3 and TRBJ2-5; 16 bases are shared with TRBD2. The DNA end is a closer match to TRBJ2-7, so the J assignment may be wrong. The CDR3 covers 18 residues. The germline CDR1 and CDR2 sequences are SGHNT and YENEEA. CDR3: CASSFHPGLAGGTYEQYF. The CDR3 DNA sequence: TGTGCCAGCAGCTTCCATCCGGGACTAGCGGGAGGGACCTACGAGCAGTACTTC.

The rearrangement links TRBV4-1 to TRBJ2-7; no clear D gene. Germline V gene lookup returns CDR1 MGHRA and CDR2 YSYEKL. Trimming removed 1 base at V and 5 bases at J, with 6 bases between. CDR3 length: 12 amino acids. The chain's CDR3 is CASSQAPHEQYF. The CDR3 region has the DNA TGCGCCAGCAGCCAAGCCCCTCACGAGCAGTACTTC.

A few counts support this clone. The V and J genes are TRBV4-1 and TRBJ1-6; TRBD1 might be the D (6 bases). The CDR3 runs 15 residues. The germline CDR1 and CDR2 sequences are MGHRA and YSYEKL. The V end was cut by 0 bases, the J end by 9 bases, with 12 bases between. The CDR3, as DNA: TGCGCCAGCAGCCAAGATCCAGGGGTGGCTTCACCCCTCCACTTT. It translates to CASSQDPGVASPLHF.

The DNA of the CDR3 is TGTGCCAGCAGCTTAGGACGGACCGGGGAGCTGTTTTTT. Translated: CASSLGRTGELFF. This chain joins TRBV13 and TRBJ2-2; D ambiguous. Trimming removed 0 bases from V and 5 bases from J, with 4 bases in between. CDR3 length: 13 residues. Germline V gene data show CDR1 as PRHDT and CDR2 as FYEKMQ (reference sequence).